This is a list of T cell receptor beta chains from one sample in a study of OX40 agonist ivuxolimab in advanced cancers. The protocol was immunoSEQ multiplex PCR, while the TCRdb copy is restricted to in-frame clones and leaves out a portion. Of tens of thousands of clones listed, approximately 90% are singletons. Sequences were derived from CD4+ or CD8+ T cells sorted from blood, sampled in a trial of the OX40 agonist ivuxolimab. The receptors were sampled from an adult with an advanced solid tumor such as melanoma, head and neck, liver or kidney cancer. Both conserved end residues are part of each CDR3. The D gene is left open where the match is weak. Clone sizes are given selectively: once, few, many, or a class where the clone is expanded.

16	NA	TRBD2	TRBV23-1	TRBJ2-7	CASSQARLAGGYEQYF	TGCGCCAGCAGTCAAGCAAGACTAGCGGGGGGCTACGAGCAGTACTTC
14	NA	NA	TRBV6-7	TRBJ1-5	CASSYRSPGPPQHF	TGTGCCAGCAGTTACAGGTCCCCAGGGCCACCCCAGCATTTT
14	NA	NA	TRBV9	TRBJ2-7	CASSVGDSTVEQYF	TGTGCCAGCAGCGTAGGGGACTCAACAGTCGAGCAGTACTTC
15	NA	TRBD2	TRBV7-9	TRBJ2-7	CASSLAWASGSRQYF	TGTGCCAGCAGCTTAGCTTGGGCTAGCGGGAGTCGGCAGTACTTC
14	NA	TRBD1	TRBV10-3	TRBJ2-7	CAISTRDRAYEQYF	TGTGCCATCAGTACGAGGGACAGGGCGTACGAGCAGTACTTC
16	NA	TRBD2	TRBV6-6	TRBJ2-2	CASSKRAGGNTGELFF	TGTGCCAGCAGTAAAAGGGCGGGAGGGAACACCGGGGAGCTGTTTTTT
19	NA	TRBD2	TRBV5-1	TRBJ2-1	CASSKGGTSTFSSYNEQFF	TGCGCCAGCAGCAAGGGGGGGACTAGCACCTTCAGCTCCTACAATGAGCAGTTCTTC
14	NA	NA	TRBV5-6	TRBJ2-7	CASSFTGTIYEQYF	TGTGCCAGCAGTTTCACCGGGACAATCTACGAGCAGTACTTC
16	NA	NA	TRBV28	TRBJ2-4	CASSSTGFLAKNIQYF	TGTGCCAGCAGTTCTACAGGGTTTCTAGCCAAAAACATTCAGTACTTC
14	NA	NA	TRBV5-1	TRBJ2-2	CATRSKINTGELFF	TGCGCCACAAGAAGCAAAATTAACACCGGGGAGCTGTTTTTT
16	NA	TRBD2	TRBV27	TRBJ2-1	CASSEIAGGTYNEQFF	TGTGCCAGCAGTGAGATAGCGGGAGGCACCTACAATGAGCAGTTCTTC
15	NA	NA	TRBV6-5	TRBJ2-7	CASSWGDGTPYEQYF	TGTGCCAGCAGTTGGGGCGACGGGACTCCCTACGAGCAGTACTTC
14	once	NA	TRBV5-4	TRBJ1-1	CASSPRILNTEAFF	TGTGCCAGCAGTCCAAGAATCTTGAACACTGAAGCTTTCTTT
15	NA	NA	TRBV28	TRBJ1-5	CASIASGYSNQPQHF	TGTGCCAGCATTGCGAGTGGCTATAGCAATCAGCCCCAGCATTTT
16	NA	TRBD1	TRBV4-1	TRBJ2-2	CASSQGRGLTAGELFF	TGCGCCAGCAGCCAGGGCAGGGGGCTAACGGCCGGGGAGCTGTTTTTT
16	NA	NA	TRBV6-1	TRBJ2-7	CASSESLGGSDYEQYF	TGTGCCAGCAGTGAAAGTCTCGGAGGGTCGGACTACGAGCAGTACTTC
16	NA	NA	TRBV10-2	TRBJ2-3	CASSGRLARFTDTQYF	TGCGCCAGCAGTGGTAGGCTAGCGCGATTCACAGATACGCAGTATTTT
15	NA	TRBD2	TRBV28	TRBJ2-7	CASSLGTGGPYEQYF	TGTGCCAGCAGTTTAGGGACGGGGGGACCCTACGAGCAGTACTTC
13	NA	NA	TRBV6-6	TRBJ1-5	CAVGTDSNQPQHF	TGTGCCGTCGGGACGGATAGCAATCAGCCCCAGCATTTT
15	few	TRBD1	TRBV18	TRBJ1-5	CASSLWTGTDQPQHF	TGTGCCAGCTCACTATGGACAGGGACAGATCAGCCCCAGCATTTT
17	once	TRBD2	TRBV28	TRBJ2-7	CASIWASGRAGLGEQYF	TGTGCCAGCATCTGGGCTAGCGGGAGGGCGGGGTTAGGGGAGCAGTACTTC
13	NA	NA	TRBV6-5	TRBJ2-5	CASSHRETETQYF	TGTGCCAGCAGTCACAGGGAGACAGAGACCCAGTACTTC
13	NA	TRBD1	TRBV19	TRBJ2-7	CASSMTGNYEQYF	TGTGCCAGTAGTATGACAGGGAACTACGAGCAGTACTTC
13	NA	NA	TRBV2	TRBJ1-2	CASRGRTEYGYTF	TGTGCCAGCAGGGGACGGACAGAATATGGCTACACCTTC
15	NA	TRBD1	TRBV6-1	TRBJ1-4	CASSTKGQGPEKLFF	TGTGCCAGCAGTACTAAGGGACAGGGACCCGAAAAACTGTTTTTT
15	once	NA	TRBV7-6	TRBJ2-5	CASSSSVVGEETQYF	TGTGCCAGCAGCTCCTCGGTGGTGGGGGAAGAGACCCAGTACTTC
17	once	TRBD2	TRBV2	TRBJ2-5	CASSDGLAGGPKETQYF	TGTGCCAGCAGTGATGGTCTAGCGGGAGGGCCAAAGGAGACCCAGTACTTC
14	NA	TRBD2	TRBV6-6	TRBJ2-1	CASRFSGSKNEQFF	TGTGCCAGCAGATTTAGCGGGAGTAAAAATGAGCAGTTCTTC